The 6 T cell receptor beta chains below all came from one sample that was sequenced in a study of blood T cell repertoires in COVID-19. Assay: immunoSEQ multiplex PCR; the TCRdb copy retains only in-frame clones and omits some. The sample lists a few hundred thousand clones; around 85% were seen once. The sample comprised PBMCs or T cells enriched from blood (not recorded which). The source is a man aged 40-55 years who had recovered from COVID-19.

J is TRBJ2-7 and V is TRBV6-2 or TRBV6-3; 7 nucleotides align to TRBD1. V lost 6 bases, J lost 6 bases, and 11 bases stayed unmatched. The CDR3 runs 14 residues. Per germline, CDR1 MNHEY and CDR2 SVGEGT. CDR3 residues: CASSVPDRRSEQYF. The CDR3 nucleotides read TGTGCCAGCAGCGTACCGGACAGGAGGTCCGAGCAGTACTTC.

This chain connects TRBV19 to TRBJ1-2; 9 nucleotides align to TRBD1. J was trimmed by 6 bases and V by 5 bases; bases with no gene match: 7. Germline assignment: CDR1 LNHDA and CDR2 SQIVND (reference sequence). The CDR3 runs 14 residues. The CDR3 here is CASSLTGGRHGYTF. CDR3 nucleotides: TGTGCCAGTAGTTTGACAGGGGGACGACATGGCTACACCTTC.

This chain joins TRBV24-1 and TRBJ1-5; D is undetermined. Germline V gene sequence: CDR1 KGHDR, CDR2 SFDVKD. The CDR3 has 13 residues. V was shortened by 9 bases and J by 0 bases, with 8 bases between the two germline ends. The CDR3: CATSDYSNQPQHF. The CDR3 DNA is TGTGCCACCTCCGACTATAGCAATCAGCCCCAGCATTTT.

The chain employs TRBV9 and TRBJ1-3, with D perhaps TRBD1 (5 bases). This CDR3 has 15 residues. The germline gives CDR1 SGDLS, CDR2 YYNGEE. Trimming removed 2 bases from V and 2 bases from J, with 11 bases in between. CDR3 amino acids: CASSVGAAPGNTIYF. CDR3 in DNA: TGTGCCAGCAGCGTTGGGGCCGCACCTGGAAACACCATATATTTT.

This chain joins TRBV19 and TRBJ2-7; TRBD1 aligns across 7 bases. The CDR3 contains 15 residues. The ends lost 3 bases at V and 0 bases at J; junction bases unmatched: 5. Germline CDR1 LNHDA, CDR2 SQIVND (reference sequence). The CDR3 sequence is CASSMSGQSSYEQYF. The CDR3 DNA sequence: TGTGCCAGTAGTATGTCGGGACAGAGCTCCTACGAGCAGTACTTC.

The chain uses TRBV10-3 and TRBJ1-4; a possible D gene is TRBD1 (6 bases). This CDR3 is built from 15 residues. V lost 2 bases, J lost 6 bases, and 13 bases lay in between. Germline CDR1 reads ENHRY; CDR2 reads SYGVKD. The CDR3 protein is CAISETGSHHEKLFF. The CDR3 DNA sequence: TGTGCCATCAGTGAGACAGGGTCCCATCATGAAAAACTGTTTTTT.